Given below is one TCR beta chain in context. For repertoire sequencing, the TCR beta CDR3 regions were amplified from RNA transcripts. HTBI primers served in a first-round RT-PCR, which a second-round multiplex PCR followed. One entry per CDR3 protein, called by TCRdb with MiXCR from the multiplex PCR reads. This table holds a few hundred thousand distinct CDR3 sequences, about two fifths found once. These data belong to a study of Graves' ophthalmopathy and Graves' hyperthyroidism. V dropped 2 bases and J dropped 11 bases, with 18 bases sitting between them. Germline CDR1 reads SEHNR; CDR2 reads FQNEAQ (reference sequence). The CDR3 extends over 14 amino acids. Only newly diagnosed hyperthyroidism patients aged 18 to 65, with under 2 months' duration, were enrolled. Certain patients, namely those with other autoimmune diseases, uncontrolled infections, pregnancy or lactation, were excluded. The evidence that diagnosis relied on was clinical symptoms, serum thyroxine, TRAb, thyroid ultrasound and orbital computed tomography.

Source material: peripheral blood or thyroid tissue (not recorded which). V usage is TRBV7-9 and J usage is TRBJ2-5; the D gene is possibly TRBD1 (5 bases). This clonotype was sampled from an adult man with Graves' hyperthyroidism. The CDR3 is CASSLRQGADTQYF. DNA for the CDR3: TGTGCCAGCAGCTTAAGGCAGGGCGCAGATACGCAGTACTTC.